A few counts support the clone carrying this T cell receptor beta chain. As yet, its antigen is unknown. The record originates from a study of graft-versus-host responses after intestinal transplantation. V lost 7 bases and J lost 5, with 12 bases in between. The CDR3 sequence is 12 residues long. Per the germline V gene, CDR1 is MNHNS and CDR2 is SASEGT. Here immunoSEQ multiplex PCR was the method, and the copy in TCRdb shows in-frame clones only, minus some. The sample has 70,000 to 100,000 clones, about 89% seen once. Sequenced here: unstimulated CD4+ T cells sorted from spleen or lymph node cells, sampled before intestinal transplant. The rearrangement links TRBV6-1 to TRBJ2-7; weak D call: TRBD2 (6 bases). The receptor was isolated from a human donor who received an intestinal transplant. The CDR3 reads CASKFWGDEQYF. The DNA of the CDR3 is TGTGCCAGCAAGTTTTGGGGGGACGAGCAGTACTTC.